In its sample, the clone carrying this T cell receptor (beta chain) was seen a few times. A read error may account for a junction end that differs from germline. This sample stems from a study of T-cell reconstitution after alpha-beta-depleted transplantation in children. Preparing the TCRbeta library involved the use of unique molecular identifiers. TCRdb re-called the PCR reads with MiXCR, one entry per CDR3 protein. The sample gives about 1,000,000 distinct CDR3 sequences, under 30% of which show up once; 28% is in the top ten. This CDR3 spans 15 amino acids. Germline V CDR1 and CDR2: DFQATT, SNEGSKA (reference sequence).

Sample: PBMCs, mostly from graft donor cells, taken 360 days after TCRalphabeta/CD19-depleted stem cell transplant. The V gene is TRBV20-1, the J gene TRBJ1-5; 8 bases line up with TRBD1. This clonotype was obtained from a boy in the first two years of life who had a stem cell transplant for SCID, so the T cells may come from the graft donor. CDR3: CSAGDPGQGNQPQHF. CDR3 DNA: TGCAGTGCTGGAGACCCGGGACAGGGCAATCAGCCCCAGCATTTT.